This TCR beta chain emerged from a study of human T cells and chemical hapten exposure. Turning to the study itself: Patients having alopecia areata, totalis or universalis were mostly female. Study-level findings and limits: With regard to DPC sensitization, TCRs above 1 in 1000 frequency did not change.

The CDR3 length is 15 residues. Germline values: CDR1 SQVTM, CDR2 ANQGSEA. V lost 6 bases, J lost 6 bases, and 16 bases stayed unmatched. MiXCR, applied by TCRdb to the RACE reads, yields one record per CDR3 protein. The table has 180,000 or so distinct CDR3 sequences, about 14% seen once. Time point specified: patch test 1, 2 weeks after DPC sensitization. Treatment described: therapeutic diphenylcyclopropenone sensitization with weekly scalp DPC. This clonotype was picked up a small number of times. Its antigen remains unidentified. Sequences were derived from whole blood, sampled in connection with sensitization to the hapten diphenylcyclopropenone (DPC). The chain is built from TRBV29-1 and TRBJ2-7; 8 bases are shared with TRBD1. This sequence was found in a young woman with alopecia areata. Some clones in this sample may be carry-over from other donors' samples. The CDR3: CSVAESPGQAAEQYF. The CDR3 DNA sequence: TGCAGCGTCGCTGAGTCCCCGGGACAGGCGGCCGAGCAGTACTTC.